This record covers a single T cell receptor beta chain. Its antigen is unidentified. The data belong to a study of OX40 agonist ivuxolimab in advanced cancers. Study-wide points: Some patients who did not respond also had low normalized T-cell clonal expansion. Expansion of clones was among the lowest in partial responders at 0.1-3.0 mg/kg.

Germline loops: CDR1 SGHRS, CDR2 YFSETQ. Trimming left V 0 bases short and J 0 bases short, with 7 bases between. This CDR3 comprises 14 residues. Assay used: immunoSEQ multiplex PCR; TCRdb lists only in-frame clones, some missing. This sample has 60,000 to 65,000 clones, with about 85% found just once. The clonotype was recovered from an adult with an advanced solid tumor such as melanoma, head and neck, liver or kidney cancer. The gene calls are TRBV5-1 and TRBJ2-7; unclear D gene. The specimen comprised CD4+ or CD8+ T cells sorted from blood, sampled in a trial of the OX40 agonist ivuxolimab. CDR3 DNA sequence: TGCGCCAGCAGCTTGGGCGAGAGCTCCTACGAGCAGTACTTC. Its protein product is CASSLGESSYEQYF.